A selection of T cell receptor beta chains follows, all from one sample in a study of shared clonotypes between healthy human individuals. Clones were sequenced by immunoSEQ multiplex PCR, and TCRdb holds only the in-frame ones, with some missing. This table has approximately 2.4 million clones, almost 96% appearing once. Sequencing was carried out using naive CD4+ T cells sorted from blood. These receptors came from a man aged 18-30 years in good health. Each CDR3 is given with its conserved first and last residue. D genes are given only for firm matches. For some rows the clone size is stated as once, few or many, or as a class when expanded; others skip it.

clone_size,d_call,j_call,v_call,cdr3_aa,cdr3_nt
.,.,TRBJ1-2,TRBV5-1,CASSPGAGGAYYGYTF,TGCGCCAGCAGCCCCGGCGCGGGGGGGGCTTACTATGGCTACACCTTC
.,.,TRBJ2-5,TRBV5-1,CASSLEGTQQETQYF,TGCGCCAGCAGCTTGGAGGGGACCCAGCAAGAGACCCAGTACTTC
once,.,TRBJ1-1,TRBV6-1,CASSEAARGGTEAFF,TGTGCCAGCAGTGAAGCGGCCAGGGGCGGAACTGAAGCTTTCTTT
.,.,TRBJ1-1,TRBV6-5,CASRGGGMSEAFF,TGTGCCAGCAGGGGCGGGGGGATGTCTGAAGCTTTCTTT
.,.,TRBJ1-5,TRBV5-1,CASSLTINQPQHF,TGCGCCAGCAGCTTGACTATAAATCAGCCCCAGCATTTT
.,TRBD1,TRBJ1-4,TRBV30,CAWSGSGGKLFF,TGTGCCTGGAGTGGCTCAGGGGGAAAACTGTTTTTT
.,.,TRBJ2-7,TRBV29-1,CSVDRGSYEQYF,TGCAGCGTTGATCGGGGCAGCTACGAGCAGTACTTC
.,.,TRBJ2-3,TRBV5-1,CASSPLGDTQYF,TGCGCCAGCAGCCCTCTCGGGGATACGCAGTATTTT
.,.,TRBJ2-2,TRBV30,CAWSRRGLYTGELFF,TGTGCCTGGAGTAGAAGGGGCTTATACACCGGGGAGCTGTTTTTT
.,.,TRBJ1-3,TRBV6-1,CASARDIGNTIYF,TGTGCCAGCGCCCGGGACATCGGAAACACCATATATTTT
.,.,TRBJ2-5,TRBV5-4,CASSSSGSQRETQYF,TGTGCCAGCAGCTCCTCCGGGTCCCAAAGAGAGACCCAGTACTTC
.,.,TRBJ2-3,TRBV9,CASSPWGNGPGVPDTQYF,TGTGCCAGCAGCCCTTGGGGGAATGGACCCGGGGTGCCAGATACGCAGTATTTT
.,.,TRBJ2-5,TRBV5-6,CASSRTGGETQYF,TGTGCCAGCAGCCGGACAGGAGGGGAGACCCAGTACTTC
.,.,TRBJ1-2,TRBV7-9,CASSPPSNGPYGYTF,TGTGCCAGCAGCCCCCCTTCGAACGGACCCTATGGCTACACCTTC
few,.,TRBJ1-6,TRBV6-5,CASSTIVGSPLHF,TGTGCCAGCAGTACCATAGTGGGATCACCCCTCCACTTT
.,.,TRBJ2-1,TRBV30,CAWSDLRAGASYNEQFF,TGTGCCTGGAGTGACTTAAGGGCGGGCGCCTCCTACAATGAGCAGTTCTTC
once,TRBD1,TRBJ1-6,TRBV14,CASSPGTGGSSPLHF,TGTGCCAGCAGCCCTGGGACAGGGGGCAGTTCACCCCTCCACTTT
.,TRBD2,TRBJ2-3,TRBV30,CAWRTSGGKDTQYF,TGTGCCTGGAGGACTAGCGGGGGAAAAGATACGCAGTATTTT
.,.,TRBJ2-7,TRBV7-2,CASSTGPVPYEQYF,TGTGCCAGCAGCACTGGGCCTGTCCCCTACGAGCAGTACTTC
.,TRBD1,TRBJ1-5,TRBV7-9,CASSLQGDNQPQHF,TGTGCCAGCAGCTTACAGGGGGACAATCAGCCCCAGCATTTT
.,.,TRBJ2-3,TRBV4-1,CASSQVGASGDTQYF,TGCGCCAGCAGCCAAGTCGGGGCCAGTGGAGATACGCAGTATTTT
.,TRBD1,TRBJ2-7,TRBV25-1,CASSATGTGSYEQYF,TGTGCCAGCAGCGCTACCGGGACAGGCTCCTACGAGCAGTACTTC
.,TRBD1,TRBJ1-1,TRBV5-1,CASRSGTAGTEAFF,TGCGCCAGCAGGTCCGGGACAGCGGGGACTGAAGCTTTCTTT
.,.,TRBJ2-2,TRBV19,CASMVGAAGELFF,TGTGCCAGTATGGTAGGGGCCGCCGGGGAGCTGTTTTTT
.,TRBD1,TRBJ2-7,TRBV28,CASSLWDREGYEQYF,TGTGCCAGCAGTTTGTGGGACAGGGAGGGGTACGAGCAGTACTTC
.,.,TRBJ1-3,TRBV27,CASSFRGGNTIYF,TGTGCCAGCAGTTTCAGGGGTGGAAACACCATATATTTT
.,.,TRBJ2-5,TRBV5-6,CASSPTTLGGETQYF,TGTGCCAGCAGTCCCACGACCCTCGGAGGGGAGACCCAGTACTTC
.,TRBD1,TRBJ2-1,TRBV6-1,CASSERDRDNEQFF,TGTGCCAGCAGTGAACGGGACAGGGACAATGAGCAGTTCTTC
.,TRBD2,TRBJ2-7,TRBV5-1,CASSLGLAGHEQYF,TGCGCCAGCAGCTTGGGGCTAGCGGGACACGAGCAGTACTTC
few,.,TRBJ1-6,TRBV5-1,CASSLGGSGNSPLHF,TGCGCCAGCAGCTTGGGTGGAAGTGGGAATTCACCCCTCCACTTT
.,TRBD2,TRBJ2-5,TRBV7-9,CASSFSGGAEAKTQYF,TGTGCCAGCAGCTTTAGCGGGGGGGCCGAGGCAAAGACCCAGTACTTC
.,TRBD2,TRBJ2-7,TRBV6-5,CASSYSTSGTYEQYF,TGTGCCAGCAGTTACTCGACCAGCGGGACCTACGAGCAGTACTTC
.,TRBD1,TRBJ2-2,TRBV10-3,CAISGAYRGPTGELFF,TGTGCCATCAGTGGGGCCTACAGGGGGCCCACCGGGGAGCTGTTTTTT
.,TRBD1,TRBJ2-2,TRBV27,CASSFPRDRGPGELFF,TGTGCCAGCAGTTTCCCCCGGGACAGGGGGCCCGGGGAGCTGTTTTTT
few,.,TRBJ1-6,TRBV19,CASSRDFSPLHF,TGTGCCAGTAGTCGGGACTTCTCACCCCTCCACTTT
.,TRBD2,TRBJ2-7,TRBV7-8,CASSLWTSGSVSSYEQYF,TGTGCCAGCAGCTTATGGACTAGCGGGAGCGTCTCCTCCTACGAGCAGTACTTC
.,.,TRBJ1-2,TRBV5-1,CASSLDPQANYGYTF,TGCGCCAGCAGCTTGGATCCCCAGGCTAACTATGGCTACACCTTC
.,.,TRBJ1-5,TRBV7-2,CASSLVSPRSNQPQHF,TGTGCCAGCAGCTTAGTTTCCCCACGGAGCAATCAGCCCCAGCATTTT
.,TRBD2,TRBJ2-2,TRBV9,CASSVVSGRGTGELFF,TGTGCCAGCAGCGTAGTTAGCGGGAGAGGTACCGGGGAGCTGTTTTTT
.,.,TRBJ1-2,TRBV7-2,CASSSRGYGYTF,TGTGCCAGCAGCTCCAGGGGTTATGGCTACACCTTC
.,TRBD2,TRBJ2-7,TRBV9,CASSVDLAGGYEQYF,TGTGCCAGCAGCGTAGACCTAGCGGGGGGTTACGAGCAGTACTTC
few,TRBD1,TRBJ1-5,TRBV5-1,CASSLTGAPNQPQHF,TGCGCCAGCAGCTTGACAGGGGCTCCCAATCAGCCCCAGCATTTT
.,TRBD2,TRBJ2-5,TRBV6-1,CASNTRLAGGETQYF,TGTGCCAGCAATACGAGACTAGCGGGAGGGGAGACCCAGTACTTC
.,TRBD2,TRBJ2-7,TRBV6-1,CASSLTRAGDEQYF,TGTGCCAGCAGCCTCACTAGGGCGGGGGACGAACAGTACTTC
.,TRBD2,TRBJ2-1,TRBV7-9,CASGSGLAYVDEQFF,TGTGCCAGCGGCTCGGGACTAGCATACGTAGATGAGCAGTTCTTC
.,.,TRBJ2-7,TRBV5-8,CASSLDYRAITYEQYF,TGTGCCAGCAGCCTTGATTACAGGGCGATCACCTACGAGCAGTACTTC
.,.,TRBJ2-1,TRBV5-1,CASSLEVSSYNEQFF,TGCGCCAGCAGCTTGGAAGTTTCGTCCTACAATGAGCAGTTCTTC
.,.,TRBJ1-4,TRBV20-1,CSAGRGEKLFF,TGCAGTGCCGGAAGGGGGGAAAAACTGTTTTTT
.,.,TRBJ1-6,TRBV27,CASSGAPGLALHF,TGTGCCAGCAGCGGGGCACCTGGATTGGCCCTCCACTTT
.,.,TRBJ2-4,TRBV6-5,CASGRAKNIQYF,TGTGCCAGCGGTCGGGCCAAAAACATTCAGTACTTC
.,.,TRBJ1-2,TRBV29-1,CSVEDRGGREGYTF,TGCAGCGTTGAAGATCGGGGGGGCCGCGAGGGCTACACCTTC
once,.,TRBJ1-5,TRBV4-2,CASSQARSRNQPQHF,TGTGCCAGCAGCCAAGCCCGCTCCCGCAATCAGCCCCAGCATTTT
.,.,TRBJ2-2,TRBV5-1,CASSSKRINTGELFF,TGCGCCAGCAGCTCGAAAAGGATTAACACCGGGGAGCTGTTTTTT
once,.,TRBJ1-6,TRBV27,CASSRSGNSPLHF,TGTGCCAGCAGTCGAAGCGGGAATTCACCCCTCCACTTT
few,.,TRBJ2-1,TRBV9,CASSVSGNSYNEQFF,TGTGCCAGCAGCGTGAGCGGTAACTCCTACAATGAGCAGTTCTTC
.,.,TRBJ1-6,TRBV6-1,CASRLTGVYNSPLHF,TGTGCCAGCAGATTAACAGGTGTATATAATTCACCCCTCCACTTT
.,.,TRBJ2-2,TRBV2,CASSPLRRTNTGELFF,TGTGCCAGCAGTCCCCTCCGACGGACGAACACCGGGGAGCTGTTTTTT